This T cell receptor beta chain derives from a study of T cell responses to AZD1222 COVID-19 vaccine. This table comes from immunoSEQ multiplex PCR, and its TCRdb copy is limited to in-frame clones, with some not included. The sample carries roughly 140,000 clones, 90% to 95% recorded once. This CDR3 comprises 14 residues. Germline CDR1 is SNHLY and CDR2 is FYNNEI. V lost 7 bases to trimming and J lost 2 bases; unmatched junction nucleotides: 7. Study-wide findings and caveats: Mapped onto spike, vaccine-associated CD4 TCRs spanned it and were dominant at 160-218 and 743-854. A mostly white British donor set with more females was recruited, and clonal diversity was possibly underestimated. Close to half of all spike-specific TCRs reportedly target regions of the variants that are unmutated. Among those given AZD1222, only five or six were seropositive at baseline.

A note on this clone: Its antigen is unidentified.

The origin of this receptor is an adult in good health. The sample was peripheral blood, taken on day 0 of AZD1222 vaccination. V usage is TRBV2 and J usage is TRBJ1-1; 7 bases line up with TRBD1. The CDR3 here is CASTAGQVNTEAFF. The CDR3 nucleotides are TGTGCCAGCACCGCCGGACAGGTAAACACTGAAGCTTTCTTT.